This TCR beta chain was observed in a study of Graves' ophthalmopathy and Graves' hyperthyroidism. Study results and caveats: Ophthalmopathy progression was predicted by the model at roughly 66% sensitivity and about 79% specificity.

The diagnosis combined clinical symptoms, thyroxine, TRAb, thyroid ultrasound and orbital computed tomography scans. It was from 10 ml of fresh peripheral blood that the PBMCs came. This clonotype was recorded at least ten times. Its antigen remains unidentified. RNA transcripts yielded amplified TCR beta CDR3 regions. The authors performed first-round RT-PCR with HTBI primers and then a second-round multiplex PCR. MiXCR, applied by TCRdb to the multiplex PCR reads, yields one record per CDR3 protein. This sample yields a few hundred thousand distinct CDR3 sequences, of which 15% are seen a single time; around 7% belongs to the top ten. The CDR3 has 15 residues. V was clipped by 1 base and J by 0 bases, with 9 bases between them. Germline V gives CDR1 SNHLY, CDR2 FYNNEI.

This TCR was recovered from a woman younger than 30 with stable Graves' hyperthyroidism. This sequence joins TRBV2 and TRBJ1-2, with no clear D. The sample comprised peripheral blood. The CDR3 DNA reads as TGTGCCAGCAGTGAAGGGCGACCAGCTAACTATGGCTACACCTTC. This encodes CASSEGRPANYGYTF.